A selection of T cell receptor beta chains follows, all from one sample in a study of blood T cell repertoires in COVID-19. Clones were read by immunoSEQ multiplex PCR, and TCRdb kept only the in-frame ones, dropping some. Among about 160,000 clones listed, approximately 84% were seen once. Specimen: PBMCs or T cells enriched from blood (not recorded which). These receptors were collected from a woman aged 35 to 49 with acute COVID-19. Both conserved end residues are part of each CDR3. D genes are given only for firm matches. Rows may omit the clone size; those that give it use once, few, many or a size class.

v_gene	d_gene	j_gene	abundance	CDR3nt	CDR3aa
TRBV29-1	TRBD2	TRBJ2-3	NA	TGCAGCGTTGCCGGGAGGGCCACAGATACGCAGTATTTT	CSVAGRATDTQYF
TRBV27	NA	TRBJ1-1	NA	TGTGCCAGCAGCTCCGGGGGGTCCTTGTTGAACACTGAAGCTTTCTTT	CASSSGGSLLNTEAFF
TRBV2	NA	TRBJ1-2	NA	TGTGCCAGCAGGCCCCACATTAACTATGGCTACACCTTC	CASRPHINYGYTF
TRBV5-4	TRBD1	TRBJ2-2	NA	TGTGCCAGCGGGACAGGGAACACCGGGGAGCTGTTTTTT	CASGTGNTGELFF
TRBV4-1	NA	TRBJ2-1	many	TGCGCCAGCAGCCGTCCGGGAAATGAGCAGTTCTTC	CASSRPGNEQFF
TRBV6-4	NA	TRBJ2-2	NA	TGTGCCAGCAGTGCGCAGGGTGACACCGGGGAGCTGTTTTTT	CASSAQGDTGELFF
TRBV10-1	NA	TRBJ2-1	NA	TGCGCCAGCAGCGGCGACAGGCTCCACAATGAGCAGTTCTTC	CASSGDRLHNEQFF
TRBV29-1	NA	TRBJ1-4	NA	TGCAGCGTTGGGGGGGGGAGAGCAACTAATGAAAAACTGTTTTTT	CSVGGGRATNEKLFF
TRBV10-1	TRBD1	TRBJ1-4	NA	TGCGCCAGCAGTAGGGACAGACTTAATGAAAAACTGTTTTTT	CASSRDRLNEKLFF
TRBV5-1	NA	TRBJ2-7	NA	TGCGCCAGCAGCTTGGACAGGAACTACGAGCAGTACTTC	CASSLDRNYEQYF
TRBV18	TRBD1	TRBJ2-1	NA	TGTGCCAGCTCCGGGACAGGGGATGAGCAGTTCTTC	CASSGTGDEQFF
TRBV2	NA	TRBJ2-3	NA	TGTGCCAGCAAATGGGACTCCACAGATACGCAGTATTTT	CASKWDSTDTQYF
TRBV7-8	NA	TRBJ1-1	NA	TGTGCCAGCAGCTTAGTCGGGGTGAACACTGAAGCTTTCTTT	CASSLVGVNTEAFF
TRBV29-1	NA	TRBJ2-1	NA	TGCAGCGTTGAAGGTAGTACGGGAAGCTCCTACAATGAGCAGTTCTTC	CSVEGSTGSSYNEQFF
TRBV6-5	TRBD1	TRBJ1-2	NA	TGTGCCAGCAGGGACAGGGCGGGTGGCTACACCTTC	CASRDRAGGYTF
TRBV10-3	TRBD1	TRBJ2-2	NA	TGTGCCATCAGTGAGCGCGACAGGGAAGCCGGGGAGCTGTTTTTT	CAISERDREAGELFF
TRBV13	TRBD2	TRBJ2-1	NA	TGTGCCAGCAGCTTAACGATAGCGGGAGGTTCTTACAATGAGCAGTTCTTC	CASSLTIAGGSYNEQFF
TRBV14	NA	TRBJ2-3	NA	TGTGCCAGCAGCCAAGATCGCGGCCGAGACTACCTCGATACGCAGTATTTT	CASSQDRGRDYLDTQYF
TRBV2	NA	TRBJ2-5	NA	TGTGCCAGCAGTATTTTTGGAGGGCGGTCCGGGGAGACCCAGTACTTC	CASSIFGGRSGETQYF
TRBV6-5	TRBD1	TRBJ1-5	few	TGTGCCAGCCGACAGGGGCGAGCCCAGCATTTT	CASRQGRAQHF
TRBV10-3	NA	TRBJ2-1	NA	TGTGCCATCAGTGAGGTAGAGAATGAGCAGTTCTTC	CAISEVENEQFF
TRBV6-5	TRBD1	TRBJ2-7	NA	TGTGCCAGCAGGACAGGGGTCGACAACGAGCAGTACTTC	CASRTGVDNEQYF
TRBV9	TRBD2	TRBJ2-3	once	TGTGCCAGCAGCGCTAGACTAGCGGGAGAGGGGAATACGCAGTATTTT	CASSARLAGEGNTQYF
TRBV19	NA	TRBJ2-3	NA	TGTGCCAGTAGTATAGGGTCGGGAGACGGAGATACGCAGTATTTT	CASSIGSGDGDTQYF
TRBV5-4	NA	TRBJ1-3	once	TGTGCCAGCAGCCTATACGGGGGAAACACCATATATTTT	CASSLYGGNTIYF
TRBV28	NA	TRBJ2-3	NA	TGTGCCAGCAGTTCCCCGCGGGGAGATACGCAGTATTTT	CASSSPRGDTQYF
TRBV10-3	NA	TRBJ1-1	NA	TGTGCCACGGGAGGGGGGAGCGGCACTGAAGCTTTCTTT	CATGGGSGTEAFF
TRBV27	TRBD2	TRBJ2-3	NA	TGTGCCAGCAGCGGCGGGAGCAACACAGATACGCAGTATTTT	CASSGGSNTDTQYF
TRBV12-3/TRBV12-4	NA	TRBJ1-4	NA	TGTGCCAGCAGGTTAGGCAGTGAAAAACTGTTTTTT	CASRLGSEKLFF
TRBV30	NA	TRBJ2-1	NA	TGTGCCTGGAGCGGTATCTCCTACAATGAGCAGTTCTTC	CAWSGISYNEQFF
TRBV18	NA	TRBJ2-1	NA	TGTGCCAGCTCACTAACAAGGGAGAATGAGCAGTTCTTC	CASSLTRENEQFF
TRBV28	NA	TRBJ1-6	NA	TGTGCCAGCAGGGGCCCCATTGAGTCACCCCTCCACTTT	CASRGPIESPLHF
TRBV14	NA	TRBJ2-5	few	TGTGCCAGCAGCCAAACCCCGGGACTTCCCCAAGAGACCCAGTACTTC	CASSQTPGLPQETQYF
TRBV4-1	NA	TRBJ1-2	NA	TGCGCCAGCAGCCAAGGGGGAGACGGCTACACCTTC	CASSQGGDGYTF
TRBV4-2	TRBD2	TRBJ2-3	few	TGTGCCAGCAGCCAAGGACTAGCGGGACTAGGGACCTCTAGCACAGATACGCAGTATTTT	CASSQGLAGLGTSSTDTQYF
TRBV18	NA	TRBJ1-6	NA	TGTGCCAGCTCACCAACAGGATCAGGCAATTCACCCCTCCACTTT	CASSPTGSGNSPLHF
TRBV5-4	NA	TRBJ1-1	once	TGTGCCAGCAGCAAGAAGCAGATGGAAGGACTATCTGTTGAAGCTTTCTTT	CASSKKQMEGLSVEAFF
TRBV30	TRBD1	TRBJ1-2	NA	TGTGCCTGGAGTGACCGGACAGGGCTTAAACACCCCTTTAGCTACACCTTC	CAWSDRTGLKHPFSYTF
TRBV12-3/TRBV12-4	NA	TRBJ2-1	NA	TGTGCCAGCAGTTCCAGCTCCTACAATGAGCAGTTCTTC	CASSSSSYNEQFF
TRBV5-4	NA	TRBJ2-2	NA	TGTGCCAGCAGCCACGCGGCGACCGCGAACACCGGGGAGCTGTTTTTT	CASSHAATANTGELFF
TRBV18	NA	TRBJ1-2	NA	TGTGCCAGCTCACCAGGGTTAAAGGCAGGAGGAGGCTATGGCTACACCTTC	CASSPGLKAGGGYGYTF
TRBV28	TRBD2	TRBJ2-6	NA	TGTGCCAGCAGTGTCGGGGGGATTAGCTCTGGGGCCAACGTCCTGACTTTC	CASSVGGISSGANVLTF
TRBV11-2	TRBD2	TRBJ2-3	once	TGTGCCAGCAGCTTGCCAGGACTAGGAGGCGATACGCAGTATTTT	CASSLPGLGGDTQYF
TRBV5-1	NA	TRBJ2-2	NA	TGCGCCAGCAGCTCCCCCCGTGAAGCGGCGAACACCGGGGAGCTGTTTTTT	CASSSPREAANTGELFF
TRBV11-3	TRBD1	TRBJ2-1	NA	TGTGCCAGCAATCAGAGAGCGGGACAGGGCTTATATGAGCAGTTCTTC	CASNQRAGQGLYEQFF
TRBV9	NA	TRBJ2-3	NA	TGTGCCAGCAGCGTAGTGGGGGGTGCGGATACGCAGTATTTT	CASSVVGGADTQYF
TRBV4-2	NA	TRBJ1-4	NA	TGTGCCAGCAGCCAAGGTTCTGCCAGGGGTGAACTGTTTTTT	CASSQGSARGELFF
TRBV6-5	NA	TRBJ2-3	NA	TGTGCCAGCAGTTACTACCAGGGTACGCAGTATTTT	CASSYYQGTQYF
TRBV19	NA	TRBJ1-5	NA	TGTGCCAGTAGTTCGGGGTGGGGACATCATCAGCCCCAGCATTTT	CASSSGWGHHQPQHF
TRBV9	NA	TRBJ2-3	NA	TGTGCCAGCAACGAACTCCCCACAGATACGCAGTATTTT	CASNELPTDTQYF
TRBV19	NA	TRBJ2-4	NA	TGTGCCAGTAGTATGAGCGGACCCCCTGGGAACATTCAGTACTTC	CASSMSGPPGNIQYF